The clone carrying this T cell receptor (beta chain) was detected a few times. Its cognate antigen is unknown. Read data end 3 residues before the CDR3 end; the end is taken from the germline J gene. The entry originates in a study of T cell clonality in common variable immunodeficiency. CVID meant reduced serum IgG, IgA and/or IgM plus specific antibody deficiency. Profiled with immunoSEQ multiplex PCR; TCRdb holds only in-frame clones, not every one. The sample yields 30,000 to 35,000 clones, without any singletons. The CDR3 consists of 14 residues. Looked up from germline, CDR1 is MNHEY and CDR2 is SVGEGT. V lost 8 bases, J lost 4 bases, and 9 bases stayed unmatched. Overall study findings and caveats: Common variable immunodeficiency TCR beta sequences reportedly had fewer deletions and N-nucleotide insertions.

The V gene is TRBV6-2 or TRBV6-3, the J gene TRBJ2-7; TRBD2 matches 9 bases. The sequence was collected from a human donor with common variable immunodeficiency. Input material: peripheral blood mononuclear cells. The CDR3 DNA, read in part, is TGTGCCAGCTCTCAGGGTAGCGGGAGTTACGAG. It yields the protein CASSQGSGSYE. The entire CDR3 protein is CASSQGSGSYEQYF.